Listed here are 27 T cell receptor beta chains from one sample, sequenced in a study of breast tumors, draining lymph nodes, adjacent tissues. TCRdb reanalysed the multiplex PCR reads using MiXCR and keeps one entry per CDR3 protein. The repertoire holds roughly 110,000 distinct CDR3 sequences, with less than 40% as singletons. Axillary draining lymph nodes of breast cancer patients supplied the node samples. Sequences were obtained from axillary lymph node tissue. All receptors derive from a female donor with breast cancer. Some clones in this sample may be carry-over from other donors' samples.

This clonotype appeared many times. The gene calls are TRBV6-2 or TRBV6-3 and TRBJ1-4; the match to TRBD1 covers 7 bases. The CDR3 extends over 14 amino acids. Germline V gene data show CDR1 as MNHEY and CDR2 as SVGEGT. J gave up 7 bases and V 6 bases, and 8 bases lay outside the gene matches. The CDR3 sequence is CASSEPGGGEKLFF. DNA of the CDR3: TGTGCCAGCAGCGAACCAGGGGGAGGTGAAAAACTGTTTTTT.

For this clonotype: Lacking the conserved final phenylalanine or tryptophan, this CDR3 likely reflects a read error. The limits of the CDR3 on the DNA are not certain, so only TCRdb's listed CDR3 is given. The chain uses TRBV4-1 and TRBJ1-6. The germline CDR1 and CDR2 sequences are MGHRA and YSYEKL. The CDR3 numbers 9 amino acids, ends counted. The CDR3: CASSQEGLS.

This clonotype was recorded a few times. Since a much larger clone is just one base distant, this may be a read error. This sequence joins TRBV6-6 and TRBJ2-1; TRBD1 agrees at 7 bases. Trimming at V came to 5 bases and at J to 11 bases, leaving 3 bases not matched to a gene. The CDR3 runs to 11 residues. Germline V gene data show CDR1 as MNHNY and CDR2 as SVGAGI (reference sequence). DNA of the CDR3: TGTGCCAGCAGTCCGACAGGGCAGCAGTTCTTC. It translates to CASSPTGQQFF.

This clonotype appeared many times. The V and J genes are TRBV20-1 and TRBJ2-1; tentatively, D is TRBD1 or TRBD2 (5 bases each). Germline V gene sequence: CDR1 DFQATT, CDR2 SNEGSKA (reference sequence). This CDR3 is built from 13 residues. The CDR3 coding sequence is TGCAGGGACCTCGGACACCGGGGCGATGAGCAGTTCTTC. Amino acids: CRDLGHRGDEQFF.

This clonotype was counted at least ten times. The chain employs TRBV5-1 and TRBJ1-4; 8 bases are a match to TRBD1. CDR1 and CDR2 (germline): SGHRS, YFSETQ. The CDR3 consists of 16 residues. The J segment lost 7 bases and the V segment lost 3 bases, leaving 11 bases of the junction unmatched. CDR3 sequence reads: CASSWTGSQLGEKLFF. Written as DNA, the CDR3 is TGCGCCAGCAGCTGGACAGGGTCTCAACTAGGTGAAAAACTGTTTTTT. The whole variable domain, filled in from reference TRBV5-1 and TRBJ1-4, reads KAGVTQTPRYLIKTRGQQVTLSCSPISGHRSVSWYQQTPGQGLQFLFEYFSETQRNKGNFPGRFSGRQFSNSRSEMNVSTLELGDSALYLCASSWTGSQLGEKLFFGSGTQLSVL.

The chain employs TRBV20-1 and TRBJ2-4, with TRBD2 as a possible D gene (6 bases). V lost 8 bases to trimming and J lost 6 bases, with 14 bases between them. CDR3 length: 12 amino acids. Germline lookup yields CDR1 DFQATT and CDR2 SNEGSKA (reference sequence). DNA for the CDR3: TGCAGTCCTTCGCGGGGACGAAACATTCAGTACTTC. It yields the protein CSPSRGRNIQYF.

There are many counts of this clonotype. The rearrangement uses TRBV3-1 and TRBJ1-2, with D hard to call. Between the trimmed V and J ends, which lost 3 bases and 7 bases, there was a span of 15 bases. This CDR3 region has 14 residues. CDR1 and CDR2 from the germline V gene are LGHDT and YNNKEL (reference sequence). CDR3 in amino acids: CASSQGYPPPGYTF. The CDR3 coding sequence is TGTGCCAGCAGCCAGGGCTATCCCCCTCCTGGCTACACCTTC.

This clonotype was seen at least ten times. The chain joins TRBV7-8 to TRBJ1-1; D unclear. The CDR3 is made up of 16 amino acids. CDR1 is SGHVS and CDR2 is FQNEAQ in the germline V gene. The V end lost 2 bases, the J end lost 1 base, and 14 bases lay between the germline ends. The CDR3: CASSLRAVGANTEAFF. The CDR3 DNA reads TGTGCCAGCAGCTTAAGGGCAGTTGGTGCGAACACTGAAGCTTTCTTT.

The gene calls are TRBV18 and TRBJ1-1; D remains unclear. With 3 bases removed from V and 1 base from J, the gap between germline ends came to 9 bases. This CDR3 has 14 amino acids. Germline lookup yields CDR1 KGHSH and CDR2 LQKENI. CDR3 coding DNA: TGTGCCAGCTCACCCGGGGTCCCGAACACTGAAGCTTTCTTT. Residues: CASSPGVPNTEAFF.

V is TRBV29-1 and J is TRBJ2-2, with 12 positions matching TRBD2. Germline V gene lookup returns CDR1 SQVTM and CDR2 ANQGSEA. CDR3 length: 15 residues. The CDR3 DNA sequence: TGCAGAAAACCTAGCGGGAGGGCCGCCACCGGGGAGCTGTTTTTT. It is translated as CRKPSGRAATGELFF.

This clonotype has ten or more counts. V is TRBV7-2 and J is TRBJ2-7, with a tentative D call TRBD2 (6 bases). CDR1 and CDR2 (germline): SGHTA, FQGNSA. Between the trimmed V and J ends, which lost 5 bases and 6 bases, there was a span of 17 bases. This CDR3 region has 14 residues. The CDR3 DNA sequence: TGTGCCAGCAGCATAACGCGGGGTTCGAGCGAGCAGTACTTC. Its protein is CASSITRGSSEQYF.

J is TRBJ2-1 and V is TRBV7-3, with TRBD1 as a possible D gene (5 bases). In germline, CDR1 is SGHTA, CDR2 FQGTGA. V was cut by 5 bases and J by 6 bases, with 14 bases left in between. There are 14 residues in the CDR3. CDR3 DNA sequence: TGTGCCAGCAGCCGTTTGACAGTTTCCAATGAGCAGTTCTTC. It is translated as CASSRLTVSNEQFF.

This clonotype was detected ten times or more. This rearrangement joins TRBV6-1 to TRBJ1-5; TRBD1 agrees at 11 bases. The V segment lost 7 bases and the J segment 6 bases; nucleotides outside the gene matches: 5. Looked up from germline, CDR1 is MNHNS and CDR2 is SASEGT. The CDR3 sequence is 14 residues long. The CDR3 loop is CASTRTGGRQPQHF. The CDR3, as DNA: TGTGCCAGCACTCGGACAGGGGGCCGTCAGCCCCAGCATTTT.

In its sample, this clonotype was seen many times. This rearrangement joins TRBV27 to TRBJ1-5; D ambiguous. The V gene's germline CDR1 is MNHEY and CDR2 SMNVEV (reference sequence). This CDR3 comprises 15 residues. V was trimmed by 0 bases and J by 2 bases, leaving 8 bases between them. Here the CDR3 reads CASSLSLKGNQPQHF. The CDR3 DNA sequence: TGTGCCAGCAGTTTATCGTTGAAGGGCAATCAGCCCCAGCATTTT.

The chain links TRBV12-3 or TRBV12-4 to TRBJ2-1; 8 bases line up with TRBD1. J lost 9 bases, V lost 3 bases, and 7 bases had no gene match. CDR3 length: 14 amino acids. CDR3 region: CASSFGQGAREQFF. The CDR3 nucleotides are TGTGCCAGCAGTTTCGGTCAGGGGGCGCGTGAGCAGTTCTTC.

This sequence joins TRBV7-2 and TRBJ2-3; 12 nucleotides agree with TRBD2. The germline gives CDR1 SGHTA, CDR2 FQGNSA. The J segment lost 2 bases and the V segment lost 5 bases, leaving 5 bases of the junction unmatched. This CDR3 comprises 16 residues. DNA for the CDR3: TGTGCCAGCAGCCCAACTAGCGGGGGGTTCACAGATACGCAGTATTTT. It yields the protein CASSPTSGGFTDTQYF.

The table lists this clonotype with many counts. The chain recombines TRBV20-1 with TRBJ2-7; D is perhaps TRBD2 (6 bases). Germline V lookup: CDR1 DFQATT, CDR2 SNEGSKA (reference sequence). The CDR3 runs to 14 residues. The germline V and J ends were trimmed by 1 base and 4 bases, with 14 bases remaining between them. CDR3 bases: TGCAGTGCTAGAGGTCTAGCGTCCGGTTACGAGCAGTACTTC. It yields the protein CSARGLASGYEQYF.

This clonotype was observed many times. The chain carries TRBV20-1 and TRBJ2-3; D possibly corresponds to TRBD1 (5 bases). Germline V gives CDR1 DFQATT, CDR2 SNEGSKA (reference sequence). V was cut by 0 bases and J by 2 bases, with 12 bases left in between. This CDR3 spans 15 amino acids. CDR3 sequence: CSARDRGHYTDTQYF. In DNA form, the CDR3 reads TGCAGTGCTAGAGATAGAGGACACTACACAGATACGCAGTATTTT.

This clonotype has just a few counts. The V and J genes are TRBV27 and TRBJ2-3, with 9 bases lining up with TRBD2. The CDR3 loop spans 20 amino acids. Trimming at V came to 0 bases and at J to 5 bases, leaving 18 bases not matched to a gene. Germline CDR1 and CDR2: MNHEY and SMNVEV (reference sequence). CDR3 protein: CASSLSAFFPRGGAGDTQYF. In nucleotides, the CDR3 is TGTGCCAGCAGTTTATCGGCGTTCTTCCCGCGCGGGGGGGCTGGAGATACGCAGTATTTT.

This clonotype was observed at least ten times. A much bigger clone sits one base away, suggesting this may be a read error. This sequence joins TRBV20-1 and TRBJ2-7, with a possible D match to TRBD1 (6 bases). Germline values: CDR1 DFQATT, CDR2 SNEGSKA (reference sequence). CDR3 length equals 13 residues. CDR3 sequence (DNA): TGCAGTGCCCCAGGGGAGATGGGATACGCGCAGTACTTC. Its translation is CSAPGEMGYAQYF.

Only a few counts were recorded for this clonotype. The chain carries TRBV29-1 and TRBJ1-1; 7 bases line up with TRBD1. Looked up from germline, CDR1 is SQVTM and CDR2 is ANQGSEA. V shed 7 bases and J 4 bases; nucleotides not matched to a gene: 9. CDR3 length equals 13 residues. The CDR3 spells CSALGAGGTEAFF. In nucleotides, the CDR3 is TGCAGCGCCCTTGGGGCAGGGGGCACTGAAGCTTTCTTT.

This sequence joins TRBV20-1 and TRBJ2-5; D possibly uses TRBD1 or TRBD2 (5 bases each). In germline, CDR1 is DFQATT, CDR2 SNEGSKA (reference sequence). The length of the CDR3 is 12 residues. V lost 2 bases and J 5 bases, leaving 9 bases between the germline ends. The CDR3 reads CSARFGAETQYF. The CDR3 DNA follows: TGCAGTGCTAGATTCGGGGCCGAGACCCAGTACTTC.

This clonotype was picked up many times. The junction does not match germline at one end; this may be a read error. This sequence joins TRBV27 and TRBJ2-2, with D unclear. This CDR3 has 13 residues. Per the germline V gene, CDR1 is MNHEY and CDR2 is SMNVEV (reference sequence). The CDR3 protein is CASRLLNTGELFF. The CDR3 nucleotides read TGTGCCAGCAGGTTATTGAACACCGGGGAGCTGTTTTTT.

This clonotype was found many times. This rearrangement joins TRBV20-1 to TRBJ2-3; 12 positions match TRBD2. Germline CDR1 and CDR2: DFQATT and SNEGSKA (reference sequence). This CDR3 is built from 15 residues. The J segment lost 7 bases and the V segment lost 0 bases, leaving 5 bases of the junction unmatched. The CDR3: CSARDLAGGPNTQYF. The CDR3 coding sequence is TGCAGTGCTAGAGATCTAGCGGGGGGGCCAAATACGCAGTATTTT.

As for this clonotype: At one end the junction does not follow the germline gene, possibly because of a read error. The gene calls are TRBV19 and TRBJ2-1; D remains unclear. This CDR3 is 15 amino acids long. Per germline, CDR1 LNHDA and CDR2 SQIVND (reference sequence). CDR3 nucleotides: TGTGCCAGTAGTATCTCTTCGCACTCCCACAACGAGCAGTTCTTC. Translation: CASSISSHSHNEQFF.

The chain has TRBV30 and TRBJ1-2; D gene ambiguous. The CDR3 covers 14 residues. The ends were cut back, 0 bases at V and 12 bases at J, with 20 bases in the middle. The germline V gene has CDR1 GTSNPN and CDR2 SVGIG (reference sequence). The CDR3: CAWSVQGRDYGHTF. The DNA of the CDR3 is TGTGCCTGGAGTGTTCAAGGGAGAGATTATGGTCACACCTTC.

The sample holds many counts of this clonotype. A much larger clone lies one base from this, so it may be a read error. The J gene is TRBJ2-7, the V gene TRBV5-5; possibly TRBD2 for D (6 bases). The germline V gene has CDR1 SGHKS and CDR2 YYEKEE (reference sequence). Trimming pared 5 bases from V and 0 bases from J, leaving 15 bases between. There are 15 residues in the CDR3. CDR3 sequence: CASSTGTARSYEQYF. CDR3 coding DNA: TGTGCCAGCAGTACCGGGACTGCCCGCTCCTACGAGCAGTACTTC.